A selection of T cell receptor beta chains follows, all from one sample in a study of cytomegalovirus exposure and HLA in healthy donors. TCRdb's copy holds only in-frame clones and misses some; the assay was immunoSEQ multiplex PCR. Among around 140,000 clones listed, just under 85% were seen once. Input material: PBMCs. Receptors were obtained from a woman between 55 and 75 years old in good health and CMV-seropositive. The CDR3 runs from the conserved cysteine through the conserved F or W. Fields, in order: J gene, clone size, D gene, V gene, CDR3 DNA, CDR3 protein. A D gene is named only where the DNA matches it firmly. Size tells how often a clone was seen (once, few, many) or the class of an expanded clone, and some rows leave it out.

j_gene: TRBJ2-5; abundance: -; d_gene: -; v_gene: TRBV28; CDR3nt: TGTGCCAGCAGTCCCCGTACTACCGTCGGCGAGACCCAGTACTTC; CDR3aa: CASSPRTTVGETQYF
j_gene: TRBJ2-5; abundance: -; d_gene: TRBD2; v_gene: TRBV2; CDR3nt: TGTGCCAGCAGTGACCTAGCGGGAGGCCAAGAGACCCAGTACTTC; CDR3aa: CASSDLAGGQETQYF
j_gene: TRBJ2-1; abundance: -; d_gene: -; v_gene: TRBV28; CDR3nt: TGTGCCAGCAGTTTGGGGGCCCCGAATGAGCAGTTCTTC; CDR3aa: CASSLGAPNEQFF
j_gene: TRBJ2-7; abundance: -; d_gene: -; v_gene: TRBV6-1; CDR3nt: TGTGCCAGCAGTGAGGACAGACACCCTACCTCCGAGCAGTACTTC; CDR3aa: CASSEDRHPTSEQYF
j_gene: TRBJ1-1; abundance: few; d_gene: TRBD1; v_gene: TRBV29-1; CDR3nt: TGCAGCGGTACAGACAGGGCGGACACTGAAGCTTTCTTT; CDR3aa: CSGTDRADTEAFF
j_gene: TRBJ1-4; abundance: -; d_gene: TRBD1; v_gene: TRBV29-1; CDR3nt: TGCAGCATTTCCCGCTCAGGGGGGATTAATGAAAAACTGTTTTTT; CDR3aa: CSISRSGGINEKLFF
j_gene: TRBJ2-7; abundance: -; d_gene: TRBD2; v_gene: TRBV2; CDR3nt: TGTGCCAGCAGTGACGGGACTAGCGGGACCTACGAGCAGTACTTC; CDR3aa: CASSDGTSGTYEQYF
j_gene: TRBJ2-7; abundance: -; d_gene: -; v_gene: TRBV5-4; CDR3nt: TGTGCCAGCAGCCCGTGGGAGTCCTACGAGCAGTACTTC; CDR3aa: CASSPWESYEQYF
j_gene: TRBJ2-2; abundance: -; d_gene: -; v_gene: TRBV10-3; CDR3nt: TGTGCCATCCTTAACACCGGGGAGCTGTTTTTT; CDR3aa: CAILNTGELFF
j_gene: TRBJ2-3; abundance: -; d_gene: TRBD2; v_gene: TRBV7-2; CDR3nt: TGTGCCAGCAGCTTACGCGGGGGGACCTCAGATACGCAGTATTTT; CDR3aa: CASSLRGGTSDTQYF